These T cell receptor beta chains were read from a single sample in a study of T cell repertoires in cytomegalovirus infection. MiXCR, run by TCRdb on the reads, gives a single entry per CDR3 protein. The sample lists just under 300,000 distinct CDR3 sequences, around 9.1% occurring once. The sample comprised PBMCs. These receptors originate from a human donor in good health (CMV status not recorded). Some clones in this sample may be carry-over from other donors' samples. The CDR3 runs from the conserved cysteine through the conserved F or W. A D gene is named only where the DNA matches it firmly. Clone sizes are given selectively: once, few, many, or a class where the clone is expanded.

D gene: TRBD1
V gene: TRBV7-8
J gene: TRBJ1-5
clone size: many
CDR3 DNA: TGTGCCAGCAGCTTAGGACAGGGCGCAATCCGCAATCAGCCCCAGCATTTT
CDR3 protein: CASSLGQGAIRNQPQHF

D gene: NA
V gene: TRBV7-9
J gene: TRBJ2-5
clone size: many
CDR3 DNA: TGTGCCAGCAGCTTTGGACCCCAGAGGGAAGAGACCCAGTACTTC
CDR3 protein: CASSFGPQREETQYF

D gene: NA
V gene: TRBV25-1
J gene: TRBJ2-6
clone size: many
CDR3 DNA: TGTGCCAGCAGTGAATATGGACGACCCTCTGGGGCCAACGTCCTGACTTTC
CDR3 protein: CASSEYGRPSGANVLTF

D gene: TRBD2
V gene: TRBV28
J gene: TRBJ2-1
clone size: many
CDR3 DNA: TGTGCCAGCAGTCTCCTCGCCGGGGGGGTACAGTACAATGAGCAGTTCTTC
CDR3 protein: CASSLLAGGVQYNEQFF

D gene: TRBD1
V gene: TRBV14
J gene: TRBJ1-2
clone size: NA
CDR3 DNA: TGTGCCAGCAGCCTGACAGGGACTGTGGCGAGCTACACCTTC
CDR3 protein: CASSLTGTVASYTF

D gene: NA
V gene: TRBV20-1
J gene: TRBJ2-5
clone size: NA
CDR3 DNA: TGCAGTGCTAGGGCCACTAGTCCAGAGACCCAGTACTTC
CDR3 protein: CSARATSPETQYF

D gene: NA
V gene: TRBV29-1
J gene: TRBJ1-3
clone size: many
CDR3 DNA: TGCAGCGCGCCCGACTTCTCTGGAAACACCATATATTTT
CDR3 protein: CSAPDFSGNTIYF

D gene: NA
V gene: TRBV25-1
J gene: TRBJ2-2
clone size: NA
CDR3 DNA: TGTGCCAGCAGCCCAAGCGGTCCTTTTACCGGGGAGCTGTTTTTT
CDR3 protein: CASSPSGPFTGELFF

D gene: NA
V gene: TRBV7-2
J gene: TRBJ1-6
clone size: many
CDR3 DNA: TGTGCCAGCAGCTTAGCCCTGGGAGGTAATTCACCCCTCCACTTT
CDR3 protein: CASSLALGGNSPLHF

D gene: NA
V gene: TRBV7-2
J gene: TRBJ2-2
clone size: many
CDR3 DNA: TGTGCCAGCAGCTTAATGGCCGGGGAGCTGTTTTTT
CDR3 protein: CASSLMAGELFF

D gene: NA
V gene: TRBV6-2/TRBV6-3
J gene: TRBJ2-1
clone size: many
CDR3 DNA: TGTGCCAGCAGGCATATTTCCACTAGCCGGGATGAGCAGTTCTTC
CDR3 protein: CASRHISTSRDEQFF

D gene: TRBD1
V gene: TRBV7-3
J gene: TRBJ2-1
clone size: many
CDR3 DNA: TGTGCCAGCAGCCTAGCAGGGGGCCCAAACAATGAGCAGTTCTTC
CDR3 protein: CASSLAGGPNNEQFF

D gene: NA
V gene: TRBV20-1
J gene: TRBJ1-2
clone size: NA
CDR3 DNA: TGCAGTGCTAGAGATCTGGTTAACTATGGCTACACCTTC
CDR3 protein: CSARDLVNYGYTF

D gene: NA
V gene: TRBV20-1
J gene: TRBJ1-1
clone size: many
CDR3 DNA: TGCAGTGCGTATCGCTCGATTGAGGGCACTGAAGCTTTCTTT
CDR3 protein: CSAYRSIEGTEAFF

D gene: NA
V gene: TRBV5-4
J gene: TRBJ2-7
clone size: few
CDR3 DNA: TGTGCCAGCAGCCCCTCGGGACGTCCCTACGAGCAGTACTTC
CDR3 protein: CASSPSGRPYEQYF

D gene: TRBD2
V gene: TRBV25-1
J gene: TRBJ2-1
clone size: NA
CDR3 DNA: TGTGCCAGCAGTGAAAGCGGGGGAGTTGGCAATGAGCAGTTCTTC
CDR3 protein: CASSESGGVGNEQFF

D gene: NA
V gene: TRBV6-6
J gene: TRBJ2-7
clone size: NA
CDR3 DNA: TGTGCCAGCAGTCGGGATTCCTACGAGCTGTACTTC
CDR3 protein: CASSRDSYELYF

D gene: NA
V gene: TRBV5-1
J gene: TRBJ1-4
clone size: few
CDR3 DNA: TGCGCCAGCAGCTGGGACGGCGCGACTAATGAAAAACTGTTTTTT
CDR3 protein: CASSWDGATNEKLFF

D gene: TRBD2
V gene: TRBV20-1
J gene: TRBJ2-1
clone size: few
CDR3 DNA: TGCAGTGCCGCAGACCGGGGGGTTGGAAATGAGCAGTTCTTC
CDR3 protein: CSAADRGVGNEQFF

D gene: NA
V gene: TRBV14
J gene: TRBJ2-3
clone size: many
CDR3 DNA: TGTGCCAGCAGCCCCAGGGAGGCCGGGGCGCCCACAGATACGCAGTATTTT
CDR3 protein: CASSPREAGAPTDTQYF

D gene: TRBD1
V gene: TRBV7-2
J gene: TRBJ2-7
clone size: many
CDR3 DNA: TGTGCCAGCAGCTTAAATCAGGGGGCTTACGAGCAGTACTTC
CDR3 protein: CASSLNQGAYEQYF

D gene: NA
V gene: TRBV20-1
J gene: TRBJ2-5
clone size: few
CDR3 DNA: TGCAGTGCTAGCCACGAGACAGGTCGACAGACCCAGTACTTC
CDR3 protein: CSASHETGRQTQYF

D gene: NA
V gene: TRBV14
J gene: TRBJ2-1
clone size: NA
CDR3 DNA: TGTGCCAGCAGCCAAGGCGTATGGCGCGATGAGCAGTTCTTC
CDR3 protein: CASSQGVWRDEQFF

D gene: NA
V gene: TRBV9
J gene: TRBJ2-4
clone size: few
CDR3 DNA: TGTGCCAGCAGCGTATCAGGGGACCAAAACATTCAGTACTTC
CDR3 protein: CASSVSGDQNIQYF

D gene: NA
V gene: TRBV20-1
J gene: TRBJ2-3
clone size: many
CDR3 DNA: TGCAGTGCTGGCCACGAAGCAGATACGCAGTATTTT
CDR3 protein: CSAGHEADTQYF

D gene: NA
V gene: TRBV7-6
J gene: TRBJ2-2
clone size: many
CDR3 DNA: TGTGCCAGCAGCGACAGGGAGGGCACCGGGGAGCTGTTTTTT
CDR3 protein: CASSDREGTGELFF

D gene: TRBD1
V gene: TRBV6-2/TRBV6-3
J gene: TRBJ2-7
clone size: many
CDR3 DNA: TGTGCCAGCAGGCGGGGACAGGAGCCCTCCTACGAGCAGTACTTC
CDR3 protein: CASRRGQEPSYEQYF

D gene: NA
V gene: TRBV7-9
J gene: TRBJ2-1
clone size: few
CDR3 DNA: TGTGCCAGCAGCCTACAGGCTTTGTTTGATGAGCAGTTCTTC
CDR3 protein: CASSLQALFDEQFF

D gene: TRBD1
V gene: TRBV11-1
J gene: TRBJ1-1
clone size: NA
CDR3 DNA: TGTGCCAGCAGCTTAACCGGGACAGACAGTAACACTGAAGCTTTCTTT
CDR3 protein: CASSLTGTDSNTEAFF